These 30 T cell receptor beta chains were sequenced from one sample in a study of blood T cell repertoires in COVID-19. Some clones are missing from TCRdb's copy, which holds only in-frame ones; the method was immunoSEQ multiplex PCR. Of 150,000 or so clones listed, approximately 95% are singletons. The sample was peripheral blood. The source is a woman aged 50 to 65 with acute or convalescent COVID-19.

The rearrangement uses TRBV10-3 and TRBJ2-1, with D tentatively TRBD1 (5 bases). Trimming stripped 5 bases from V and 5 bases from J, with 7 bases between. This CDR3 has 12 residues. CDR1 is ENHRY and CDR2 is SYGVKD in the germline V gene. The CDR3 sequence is CAISRTNNEQFF. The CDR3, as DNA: TGTGCCATCAGTAGGACAAACAATGAGCAGTTCTTC.

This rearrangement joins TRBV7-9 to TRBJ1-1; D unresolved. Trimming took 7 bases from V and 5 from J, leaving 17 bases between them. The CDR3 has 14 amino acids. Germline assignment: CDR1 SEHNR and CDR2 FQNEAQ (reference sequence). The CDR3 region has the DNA TGTGCCAGCATTAGCCCGGGATATGGGACTGAAGCTTTCTTT. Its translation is CASISPGYGTEAFF.

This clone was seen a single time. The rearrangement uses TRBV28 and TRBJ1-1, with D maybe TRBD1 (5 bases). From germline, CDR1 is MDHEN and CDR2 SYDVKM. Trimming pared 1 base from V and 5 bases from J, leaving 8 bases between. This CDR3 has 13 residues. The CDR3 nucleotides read TGTGCCAGCAGTTTATTGGGGCGGACTGAAGCTTTCTTT. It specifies CASSLLGRTEAFF.

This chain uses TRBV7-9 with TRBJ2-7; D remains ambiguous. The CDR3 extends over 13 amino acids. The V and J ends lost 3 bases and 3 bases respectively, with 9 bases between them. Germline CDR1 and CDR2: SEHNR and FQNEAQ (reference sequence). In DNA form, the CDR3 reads TGTGCCAGCAGCTTCCCCGTCGGCTACGAGCAGTACTTC. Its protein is CASSFPVGYEQYF.

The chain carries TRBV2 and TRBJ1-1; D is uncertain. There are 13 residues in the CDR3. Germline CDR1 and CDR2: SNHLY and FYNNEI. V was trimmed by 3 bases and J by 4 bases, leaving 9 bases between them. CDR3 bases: TGTGCCAGCAGTGAGAGAGGGATCACTGAAGCTTTCTTT. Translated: CASSERGITEAFF. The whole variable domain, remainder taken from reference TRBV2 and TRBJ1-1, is EPEVTQTPSHQVTQMGQEVILRCVPISNHLYFYWYRQILGQKVEFLVSFYNNEISEKSEIFDDQFSVERPDGSNFTLKIRSTKLEDSAMYFCASSERGITEAFFGQGTRLTVV.

This CDR3 reads CASRTGSQGLFSQHF. The CDR3 bases are TGTGCCAGTAGAACTGGTTCACAGGGCCTATTTTCCCAGCATTTT. V is TRBV19 and J is TRBJ1-5, with D possibly being TRBD1 (6 bases). Trimming stripped 6 bases from V and 11 bases from J, with 23 bases between. CDR3 length: 15 residues. The V gene's germline CDR1 is LNHDA and CDR2 SQIVND (reference sequence).

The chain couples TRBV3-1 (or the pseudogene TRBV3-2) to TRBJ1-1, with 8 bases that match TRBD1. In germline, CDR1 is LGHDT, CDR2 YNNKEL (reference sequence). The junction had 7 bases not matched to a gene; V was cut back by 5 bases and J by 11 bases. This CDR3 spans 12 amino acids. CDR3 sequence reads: CASSFRTGWAFF. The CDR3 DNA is TGTGCCAGCAGCTTTCGGACAGGGTGGGCTTTCTTT.

Written as DNA, the CDR3 is TGTGCCAGCTCAGGGGCCAATTCACCCCTCCACTTT. It specifies CASSGANSPLHF. The chain recombines TRBV18 with TRBJ1-6; possibly TRBD1 for D (5 bases). The CDR3 contains 12 residues. V dropped 5 bases and J dropped 7 bases, with 6 bases sitting between them. Germline values: CDR1 KGHSH, CDR2 LQKENI.

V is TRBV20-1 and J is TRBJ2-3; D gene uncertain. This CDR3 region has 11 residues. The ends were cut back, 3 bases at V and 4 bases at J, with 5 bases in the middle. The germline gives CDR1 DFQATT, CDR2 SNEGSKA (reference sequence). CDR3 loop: CSASFPDTQYF. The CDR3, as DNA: TGCAGTGCTAGCTTCCCAGATACGCAGTATTTT.

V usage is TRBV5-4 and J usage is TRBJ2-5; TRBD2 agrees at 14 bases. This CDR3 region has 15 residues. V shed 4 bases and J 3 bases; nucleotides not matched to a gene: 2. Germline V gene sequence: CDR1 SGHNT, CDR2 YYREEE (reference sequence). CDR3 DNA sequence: TGTGCCAGCAGCCCGGGACTAGCGGGGGAAGAGACCCAGTACTTC. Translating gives CASSPGLAGEETQYF.

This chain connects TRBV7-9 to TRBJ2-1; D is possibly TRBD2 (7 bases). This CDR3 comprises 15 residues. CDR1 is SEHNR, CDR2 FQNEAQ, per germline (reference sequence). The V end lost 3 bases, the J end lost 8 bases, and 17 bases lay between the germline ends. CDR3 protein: CASSLVGGLGDEQFF. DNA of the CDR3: TGTGCCAGCAGCTTGGTCGGGGGGCTGGGCGATGAGCAGTTCTTC.

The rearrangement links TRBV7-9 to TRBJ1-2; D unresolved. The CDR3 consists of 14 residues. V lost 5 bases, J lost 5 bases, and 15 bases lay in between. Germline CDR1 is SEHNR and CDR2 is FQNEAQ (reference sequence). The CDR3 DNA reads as TGTGCCAGCAGCGTTTCCAGTAGCTATTATGGCTACACCTTC. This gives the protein CASSVSSSYYGYTF.

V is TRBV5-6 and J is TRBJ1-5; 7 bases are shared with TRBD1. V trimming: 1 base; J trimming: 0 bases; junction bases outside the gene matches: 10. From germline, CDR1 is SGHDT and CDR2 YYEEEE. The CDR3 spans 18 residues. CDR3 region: CASSLMTGNIYSNQPQHF. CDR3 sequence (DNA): TGTGCCAGCAGCTTGATGACAGGGAATATTTATAGCAATCAGCCCCAGCATTTT.

CDR3 amino acids: CSALYRNEQFF. CDR3 in DNA: TGCAGTGCTCTTTACAGGAATGAGCAGTTCTTC. This sequence joins TRBV20-1 and TRBJ2-1; maybe TRBD1 (5 bases). Per the germline V gene, CDR1 is DFQATT and CDR2 is SNEGSKA (reference sequence). The CDR3 is 11 residues long. V was clipped by 5 bases and J by 7 bases, with 9 bases between them.

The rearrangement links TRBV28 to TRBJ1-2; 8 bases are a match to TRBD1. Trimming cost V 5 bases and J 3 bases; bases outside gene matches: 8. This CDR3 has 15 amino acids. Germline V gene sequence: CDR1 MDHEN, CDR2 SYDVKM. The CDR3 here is CASSPIGQGDYGYTF. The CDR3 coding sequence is TGTGCCAGCAGTCCCATCGGACAGGGAGACTATGGCTACACCTTC.

CDR3 protein: CASSLLAASRETQYF. The CDR3 DNA sequence: TGTGCCAGCAGTTTACTAGCGGCCTCCAGAGAGACCCAGTACTTC. V gene TRBV27 combines with J gene TRBJ2-5; TRBD2 matches 7 bases. V lost 2 bases to trimming and J lost 4 bases; unmatched junction nucleotides: 7. Germline lookup yields CDR1 MNHEY and CDR2 SMNVEV (reference sequence). The CDR3 covers 15 residues.

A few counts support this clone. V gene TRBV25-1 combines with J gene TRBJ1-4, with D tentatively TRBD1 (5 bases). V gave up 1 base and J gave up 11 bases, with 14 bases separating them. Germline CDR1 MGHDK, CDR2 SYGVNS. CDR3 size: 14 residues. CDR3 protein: CASSESGQGGKLFF. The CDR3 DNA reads TGTGCCAGCAGTGAATCGGGGCAGGGAGGGAAACTGTTTTTT.

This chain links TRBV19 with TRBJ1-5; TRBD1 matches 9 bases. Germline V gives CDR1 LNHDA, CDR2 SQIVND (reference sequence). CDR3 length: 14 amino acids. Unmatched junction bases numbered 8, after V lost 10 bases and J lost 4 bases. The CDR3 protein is CATDIGQGNQPQHF. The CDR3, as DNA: TGTGCCACCGATATTGGACAGGGGAATCAGCCCCAGCATTTT.

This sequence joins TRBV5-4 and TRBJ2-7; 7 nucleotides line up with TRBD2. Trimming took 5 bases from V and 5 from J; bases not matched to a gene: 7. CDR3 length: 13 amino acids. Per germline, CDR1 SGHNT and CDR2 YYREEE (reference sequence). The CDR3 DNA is TGTGCCAGCAGGGGGGGGACCATTGACGAGCAGTACTTC. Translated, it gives CASRGGTIDEQYF.

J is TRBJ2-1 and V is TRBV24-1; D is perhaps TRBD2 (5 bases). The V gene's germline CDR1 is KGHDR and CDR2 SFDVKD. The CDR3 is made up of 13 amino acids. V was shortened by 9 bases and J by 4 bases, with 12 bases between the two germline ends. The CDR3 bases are TGTGCCACCGGCAGGACGGGGTACAATGAGCAGTTCTTC. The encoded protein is CATGRTGYNEQFF.

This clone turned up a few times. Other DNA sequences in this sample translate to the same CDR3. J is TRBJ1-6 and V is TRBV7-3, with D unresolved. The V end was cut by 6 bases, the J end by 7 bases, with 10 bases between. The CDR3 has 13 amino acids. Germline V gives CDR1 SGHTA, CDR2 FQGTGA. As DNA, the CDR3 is TGTGCCAGCAGTCCTGGCGGGAATTCACCCCTCCACTTT. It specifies CASSPGGNSPLHF.

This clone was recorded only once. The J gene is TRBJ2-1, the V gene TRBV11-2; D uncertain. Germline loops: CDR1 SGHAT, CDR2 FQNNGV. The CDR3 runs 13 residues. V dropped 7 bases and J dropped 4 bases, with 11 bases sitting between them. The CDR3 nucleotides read TGTGCCAGCACCCCAGGCCCGTACAATGAGCAGTTCTTC. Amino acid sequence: CASTPGPYNEQFF.

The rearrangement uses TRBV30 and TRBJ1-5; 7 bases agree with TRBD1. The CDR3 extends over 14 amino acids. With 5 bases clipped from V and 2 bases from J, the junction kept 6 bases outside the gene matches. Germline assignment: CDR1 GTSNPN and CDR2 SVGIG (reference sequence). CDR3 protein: CAWSRDSGNQPQHF. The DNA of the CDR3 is TGTGCCTGGTCCCGGGACAGCGGCAATCAGCCCCAGCATTTT.

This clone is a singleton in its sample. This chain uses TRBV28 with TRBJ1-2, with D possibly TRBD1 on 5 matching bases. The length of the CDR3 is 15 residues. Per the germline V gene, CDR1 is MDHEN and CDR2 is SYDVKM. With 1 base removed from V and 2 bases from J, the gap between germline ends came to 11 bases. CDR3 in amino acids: CASSLYSGGNYGYTF. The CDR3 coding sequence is TGTGCCAGCAGTTTATACAGCGGGGGAAACTATGGCTACACCTTC.

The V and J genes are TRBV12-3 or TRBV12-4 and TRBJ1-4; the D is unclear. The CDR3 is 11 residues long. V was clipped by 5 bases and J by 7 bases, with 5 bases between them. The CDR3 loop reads CASSPSEKLFF. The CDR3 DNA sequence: TGTGCCAGCAGTCCATCTGAAAAACTGTTTTTT.

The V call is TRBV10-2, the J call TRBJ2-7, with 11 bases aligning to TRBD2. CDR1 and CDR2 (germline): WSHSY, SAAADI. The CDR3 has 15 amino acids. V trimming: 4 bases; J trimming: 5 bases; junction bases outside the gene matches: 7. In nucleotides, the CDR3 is TGCGCCAGCAGTGGAACGGGACTAGCGGTGGACGAGCAGTACTTC. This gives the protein CASSGTGLAVDEQYF.

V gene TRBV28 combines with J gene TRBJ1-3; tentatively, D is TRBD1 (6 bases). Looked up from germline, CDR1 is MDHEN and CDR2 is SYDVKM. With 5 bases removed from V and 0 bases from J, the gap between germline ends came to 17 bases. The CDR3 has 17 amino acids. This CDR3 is CASSLVVGASSGNTIYF. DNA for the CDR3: TGTGCCAGCAGTCTAGTGGTGGGGGCCAGCTCTGGAAACACCATATATTTT.

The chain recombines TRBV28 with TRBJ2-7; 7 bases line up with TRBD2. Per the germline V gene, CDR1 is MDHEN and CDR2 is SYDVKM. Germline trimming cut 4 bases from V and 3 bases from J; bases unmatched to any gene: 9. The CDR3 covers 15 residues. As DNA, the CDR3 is TGTGCCAGCAGTTCAGCGGGAAGTTTGGACTACGAGCAGTACTTC. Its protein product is CASSSAGSLDYEQYF.

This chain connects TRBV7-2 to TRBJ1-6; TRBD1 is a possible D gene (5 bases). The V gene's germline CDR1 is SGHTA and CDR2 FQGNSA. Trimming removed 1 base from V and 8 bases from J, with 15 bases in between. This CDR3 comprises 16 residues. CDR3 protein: CASSLVPGREDSPLHF. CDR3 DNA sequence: TGTGCCAGCAGCTTAGTTCCGGGCAGGGAGGATTCACCCCTCCACTTT.

CDR3 DNA sequence: TGTGCCAGCAGCTCCCAGTACTCGGGGACTGAAGCTTTCTTT. It codes for CASSSQYSGTEAFF. The genes are TRBV7-9 and TRBJ1-1, with D unclear. In germline, CDR1 is SEHNR, CDR2 FQNEAQ (reference sequence). The CDR3 spans 14 residues. V gave up 4 bases and J gave up 5 bases, with 14 bases separating them.